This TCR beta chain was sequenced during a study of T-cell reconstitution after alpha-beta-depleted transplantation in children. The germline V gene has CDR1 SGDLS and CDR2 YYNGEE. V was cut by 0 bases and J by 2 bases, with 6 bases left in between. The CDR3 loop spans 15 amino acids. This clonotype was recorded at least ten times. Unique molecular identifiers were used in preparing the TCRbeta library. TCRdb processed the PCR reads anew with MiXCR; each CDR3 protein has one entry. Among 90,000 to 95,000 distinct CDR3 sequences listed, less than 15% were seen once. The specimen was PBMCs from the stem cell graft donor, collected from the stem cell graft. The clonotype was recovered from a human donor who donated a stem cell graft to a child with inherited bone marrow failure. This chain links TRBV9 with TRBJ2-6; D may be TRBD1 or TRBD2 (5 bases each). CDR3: CASSVAGPGANVLTF. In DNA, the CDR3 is TGTGCCAGCAGCGTAGCGGGGCCTGGGGCCAACGTCCTGACTTTC.